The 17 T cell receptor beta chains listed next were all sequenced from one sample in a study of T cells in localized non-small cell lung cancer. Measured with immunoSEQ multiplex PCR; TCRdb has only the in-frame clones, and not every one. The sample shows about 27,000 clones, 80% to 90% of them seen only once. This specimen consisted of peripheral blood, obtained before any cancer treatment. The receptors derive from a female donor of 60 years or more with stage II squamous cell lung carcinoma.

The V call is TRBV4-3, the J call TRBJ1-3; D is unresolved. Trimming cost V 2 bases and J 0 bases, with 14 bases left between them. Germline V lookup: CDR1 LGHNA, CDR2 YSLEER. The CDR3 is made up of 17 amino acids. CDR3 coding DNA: TGCGCCAGCAGCCAAATAACAGACATTAGCTCTGGAAACACCATATATTTT. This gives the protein CASSQITDISSGNTIYF.

The CDR3 DNA is TGTGCCAGCAGTGAAGGGACTCCCTTCACCTACGAGCAGTACTTC. Protein product: CASSEGTPFTYEQYF. The rearrangement joins TRBV6-1 to TRBJ2-7; possible D gene TRBD2, 5 bases. The length of the CDR3 is 15 residues. In germline, CDR1 is MNHNS, CDR2 SASEGT. The germline V and J ends were trimmed by 1 base and 2 bases, with 12 bases remaining between them.

The CDR3 DNA is TGTGCCAGCAGTTATAACAGCTTTACGCAGTATTTT. Encoded protein: CASSYNSFTQYF. The J gene is TRBJ2-3, the V gene TRBV5-4; D is ambiguous. Per germline, CDR1 SGHNT and CDR2 YYREEE (reference sequence). V was shortened by 5 bases and J by 8 bases, with 12 bases between the two germline ends. CDR3 length: 12 amino acids.

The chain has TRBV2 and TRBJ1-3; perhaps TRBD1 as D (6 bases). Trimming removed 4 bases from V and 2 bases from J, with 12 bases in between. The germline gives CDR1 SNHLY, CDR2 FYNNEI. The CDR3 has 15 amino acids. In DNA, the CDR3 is TGTGCCAGCAGTGTAACGAGGGGGACTGGAAACACCATATATTTT. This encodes CASSVTRGTGNTIYF.

The DNA for the CDR3 is TGTGCCACCTCCGGGGACCACACCGGGGAGCTGTTTTTT. As protein: CATSGDHTGELFF. This rearrangement joins TRBV9 to TRBJ2-2; perhaps D is TRBD1 or TRBD2 (5 bases each). V was clipped by 9 bases and J by 3 bases, with 12 bases between them. This CDR3 region has 13 residues. The V gene's germline CDR1 is SGDLS and CDR2 YYNGEE.

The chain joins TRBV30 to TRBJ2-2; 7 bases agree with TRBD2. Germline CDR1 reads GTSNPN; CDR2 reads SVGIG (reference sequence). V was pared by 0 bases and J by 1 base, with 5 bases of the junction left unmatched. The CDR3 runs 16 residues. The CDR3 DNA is TGTGCCTGGAGTGTCGGGCCTAGCGGGAACACCGGGGAGCTGTTTTTT. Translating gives CAWSVGPSGNTGELFF.

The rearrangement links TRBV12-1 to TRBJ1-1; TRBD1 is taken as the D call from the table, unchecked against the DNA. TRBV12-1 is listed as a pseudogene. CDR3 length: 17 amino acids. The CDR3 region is CASSTWSRRGGNTEAFF. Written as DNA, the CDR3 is TGTGCCAGCAGCACATGGAGCCGCCGAGGGGGGAACACTGAAGCTTTCTTT.

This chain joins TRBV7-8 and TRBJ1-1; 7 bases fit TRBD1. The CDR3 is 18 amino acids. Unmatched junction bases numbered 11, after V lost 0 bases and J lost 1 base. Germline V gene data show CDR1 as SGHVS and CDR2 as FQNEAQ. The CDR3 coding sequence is TGTGCCAGCAGCTTAGCTTCCGGGACAGCCTGGTCGAACACTGAAGCTTTCTTT. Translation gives CASSLASGTAWSNTEAFF.

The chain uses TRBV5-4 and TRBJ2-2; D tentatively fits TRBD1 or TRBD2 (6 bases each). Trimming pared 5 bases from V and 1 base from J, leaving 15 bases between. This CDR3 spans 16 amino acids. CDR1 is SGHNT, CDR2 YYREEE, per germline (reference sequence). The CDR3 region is CASRSQKGGNTGELFF. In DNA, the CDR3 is TGTGCCAGCAGGTCCCAAAAGGGGGGGAACACCGGGGAGCTGTTTTTT.

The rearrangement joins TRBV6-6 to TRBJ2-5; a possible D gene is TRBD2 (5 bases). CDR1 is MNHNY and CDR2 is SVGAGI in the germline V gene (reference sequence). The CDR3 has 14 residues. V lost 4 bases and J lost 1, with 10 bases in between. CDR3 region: CASSFRAAQETQYF. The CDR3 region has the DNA TGTGCCAGCAGTTTCCGAGCGGCCCAAGAGACCCAGTACTTC.

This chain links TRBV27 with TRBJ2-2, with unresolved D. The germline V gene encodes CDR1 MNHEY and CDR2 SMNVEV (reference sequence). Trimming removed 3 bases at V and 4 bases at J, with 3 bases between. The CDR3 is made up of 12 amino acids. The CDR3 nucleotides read TGTGCCAGCAGTTTGAGCACCGGGGAGCTGTTTTTT. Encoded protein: CASSLSTGELFF.

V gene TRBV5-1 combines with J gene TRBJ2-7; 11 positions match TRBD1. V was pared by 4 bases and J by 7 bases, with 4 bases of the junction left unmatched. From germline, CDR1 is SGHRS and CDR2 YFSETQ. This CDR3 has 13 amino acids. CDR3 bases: TGCGCCAGCAGCCCCGGGGACAGGGGGGAGCAGTACTTC. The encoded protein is CASSPGDRGEQYF.

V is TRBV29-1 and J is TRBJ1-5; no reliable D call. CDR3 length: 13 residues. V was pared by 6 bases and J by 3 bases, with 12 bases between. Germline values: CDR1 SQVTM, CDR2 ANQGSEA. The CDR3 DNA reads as TGCAGCGTAGCGTCGGGGTTCAATCAGCCCCAGCATTTT. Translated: CSVASGFNQPQHF. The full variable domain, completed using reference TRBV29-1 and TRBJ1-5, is SAVISQKPSRDICQRGTSLTIQCQVDSQVTMMFWYRQQPGQSLTLIATANQGSEATYESGFVIDKFPISRPNLTFSTLTVSNMSPEDSSIYLCSVASGFNQPQHFGDGTRLSIL.

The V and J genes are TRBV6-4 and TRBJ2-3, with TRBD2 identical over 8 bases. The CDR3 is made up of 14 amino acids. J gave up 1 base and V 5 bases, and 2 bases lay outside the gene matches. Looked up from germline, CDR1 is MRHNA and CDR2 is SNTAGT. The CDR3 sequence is CASSSGGGTDTQYF. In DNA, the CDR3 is TGTGCCAGCAGTTCGGGGGGGGGCACAGATACGCAGTATTTT.

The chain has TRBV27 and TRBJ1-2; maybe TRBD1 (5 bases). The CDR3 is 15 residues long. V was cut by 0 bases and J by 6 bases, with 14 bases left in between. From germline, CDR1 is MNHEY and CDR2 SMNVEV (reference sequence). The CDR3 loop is CASSLSRQGGDGYTF. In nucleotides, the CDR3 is TGTGCCAGCAGTTTATCGAGGCAGGGAGGAGATGGCTACACCTTC.

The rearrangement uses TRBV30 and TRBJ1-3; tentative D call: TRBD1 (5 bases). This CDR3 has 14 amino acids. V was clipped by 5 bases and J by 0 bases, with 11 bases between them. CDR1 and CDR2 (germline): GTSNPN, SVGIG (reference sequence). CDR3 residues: CAWAAGSSGNTIYF. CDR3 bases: TGTGCCTGGGCTGCAGGGAGCTCTGGAAACACCATATATTTT.

The CDR3 loop reads CASAIGQGGSQPQHF. The CDR3, as DNA: TGTGCCAGCGCAATCGGACAGGGGGGGAGTCAGCCCCAGCATTTT. The chain couples TRBV2 to TRBJ1-5; 10 bases align to TRBD1. Germline V CDR1 and CDR2: SNHLY, FYNNEI. V was clipped by 8 bases and J by 6 bases; unmatched bases: 10. The length of the CDR3 is 15 residues.